This TCR beta chain was documented in a study of cytomegalovirus exposure and HLA in healthy donors. PCR primers comprised 60 Vbeta and 13 Jbeta primers. The protocol was immunoSEQ multiplex PCR, while the TCRdb copy is restricted to in-frame clones and leaves out a portion. The sample spans about 160,000 clones; the ten largest clones claim about 1.2%. This CDR3 contains 15 residues. The V gene end was trimmed by 2 bases and the J gene end by 7 bases; junction bases not matched to a gene: 11. Germline values: CDR1 GTSNPN, CDR2 SVGIG (reference sequence). Specimen: PBMCs. This chain joins TRBV30 and TRBJ2-5, with 9 bases matching TRBD2. The TCR comes from a woman aged 55-69 years in good health and CMV-seronegative. The CDR3 protein is CAWSIGGRATGTQYF. CDR3 sequence (DNA): TGTGCCTGGAGTATCGGCGGGAGGGCCACAGGGACCCAGTACTTC.